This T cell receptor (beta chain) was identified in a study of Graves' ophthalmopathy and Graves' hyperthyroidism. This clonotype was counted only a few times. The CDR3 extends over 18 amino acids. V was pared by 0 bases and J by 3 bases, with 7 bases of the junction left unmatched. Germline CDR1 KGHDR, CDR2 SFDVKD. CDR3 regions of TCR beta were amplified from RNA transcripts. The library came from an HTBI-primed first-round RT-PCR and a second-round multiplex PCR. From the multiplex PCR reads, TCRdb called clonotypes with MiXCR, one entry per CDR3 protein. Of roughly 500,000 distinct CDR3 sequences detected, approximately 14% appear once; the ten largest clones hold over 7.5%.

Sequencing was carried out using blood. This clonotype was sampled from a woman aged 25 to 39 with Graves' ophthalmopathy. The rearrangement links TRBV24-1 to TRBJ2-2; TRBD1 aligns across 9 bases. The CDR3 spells CATSDLDADRGYTGELFF. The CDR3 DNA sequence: TGTGCCACCAGTGATTTGGACGCGGACAGGGGATACACCGGGGAGCTGTTTTTT.